A selection of T cell receptor beta chains follows, all from one sample in a study of blood T cell repertoires in COVID-19. TCRdb's copy holds only in-frame clones and misses some; the assay was immunoSEQ multiplex PCR. Here the sample spans about 150,000 clones, roughly 84% being singletons. Sample: peripheral blood. Receptors originate from a woman aged 55 to 70 with acute or convalescent COVID-19. Each CDR3 is given with its conserved first and last residue. D genes are given only for firm matches. Size values are once, few and many counts, or a class for expanded clones, and some rows have none.

V	D	size	J	DNA	CDR3
TRBV10-3	.	.	TRBJ2-7	TGTGCCATCAGTGCCACTGAAGACAGGTGGACCTACGAGCAGTACTTC	CAISATEDRWTYEQYF
TRBV6-5	.	.	TRBJ1-5	TGTGCCAGCAGCGCGGAGGGGAGCAATCAGCCCCAGCATTTT	CASSAEGSNQPQHF
TRBV4-3	TRBD2	.	TRBJ2-1	TGCGCCAGCAGCCATTCGAGGCTAGCGGGGGGGTACAATGAGCAGTTCTTC	CASSHSRLAGGYNEQFF
TRBV7-8	TRBD2	.	TRBJ2-3	TGTGCCAGCAGCTTAGCGCTGAGCGGGGGGACCAGGGATACGCAGTATTTT	CASSLALSGGTRDTQYF
TRBV9	TRBD2	once	TRBJ2-3	TGTGCCAGCAGCCACGAGAGTGGGACTAGCGGGGGAACTAGCACAGATACGCAGTATTTT	CASSHESGTSGGTSTDTQYF
TRBV11-2	TRBD2	.	TRBJ2-1	TGTGCCAGCAGCTCAGGACTAGCGGGGGGGCAGAATGAGCAGTTCTTC	CASSSGLAGGQNEQFF
TRBV9	.	.	TRBJ2-2	TGTGCCAGCAGCGTAGCAGGCTTCACCGGGGAGCTGTTTTTT	CASSVAGFTGELFF
TRBV11-2	TRBD2	.	TRBJ2-2	TGTGCCAGCAGCCCGGGACTAGCGGGAGTCACCGGGGAGCTGTTTTTT	CASSPGLAGVTGELFF
TRBV6-2/TRBV6-3	.	.	TRBJ2-7	TGTGCCAGCAGTTACGGTGAAGGGGCCTACGAGCAGTACTTC	CASSYGEGAYEQYF
TRBV9	.	.	TRBJ1-1	TGTGCCAGCAGCGTAAGGGGATGGGGTGAAGCTTTCTTT	CASSVRGWGEAFF
TRBV7-2	TRBD2	.	TRBJ2-3	TGTGCCAGCGGGCTAGCGGGGGACACAGATACGCAGTATTTT	CASGLAGDTDTQYF
TRBV6-5	TRBD1	.	TRBJ1-2	TGTGCCAGCAGTAACGGACAGGGGTTAAACTATGGCTACACCTTC	CASSNGQGLNYGYTF
TRBV6-7	TRBD1	.	TRBJ1-2	TGTGCCAGCAGTTACCTCAGGGGGCTGGGCTATGGCTACACCTTC	CASSYLRGLGYGYTF
TRBV5-1	.	.	TRBJ2-7	TGCGCCAGCAGCTTCGAGGGCACCAACTACGAGCAGTACTTC	CASSFEGTNYEQYF
TRBV7-2	.	.	TRBJ1-1	TGTGCCAGCAGCTTAGGTTGGGTGGGGGCAAAGACTGAAGCTTTCTTT	CASSLGWVGAKTEAFF
TRBV6-5	TRBD2	.	TRBJ2-3	TGTGCCAGCAGTTCCGGGGGGGCTGAGGGAGATACGCAGTATTTT	CASSSGGAEGDTQYF
TRBV6-1	.	.	TRBJ1-2	TGTGCCAGCAGTGAAGGGGCAGGGGCCGCCGGCTACACCTTC	CASSEGAGAAGYTF
TRBV12-3/TRBV12-4	.	.	TRBJ2-5	TGTGCCAGCACCAGTTTGTCAGGGACCCAGTACTTC	CASTSLSGTQYF
TRBV2	.	.	TRBJ2-7	TGTGCCAGCAGTCCAAGACAGGTCTACGAGCAGTACTTC	CASSPRQVYEQYF
TRBV3-1/TRBV3-2	.	.	TRBJ1-1	TGTGCCAGCAGCCAACAGCCGGGGATAGCGGGGTCTGAAGCTTTCTTT	CASSQQPGIAGSEAFF
TRBV28	.	.	TRBJ1-6	TGTGCCAGCAACCCGGTCGGAGGTAATTCACCCCTCCACTTT	CASNPVGGNSPLHF
TRBV7-2	TRBD2	.	TRBJ2-1	TGTGCCAGCAGTCGGAGACTAGCGGGGGTTCCAAATGAGCAGTTCTTC	CASSRRLAGVPNEQFF
TRBV19	TRBD1	.	TRBJ1-6	TGTGCCAGTAGGGTCAACAGGGGTACCTATAATTCACCCCTCCACTTT	CASRVNRGTYNSPLHF
TRBV7-2	TRBD1	.	TRBJ2-7	TGTGCCAGCAGCGACAGGGGAGAGCAGTACTTC	CASSDRGEQYF
TRBV27	TRBD2	.	TRBJ2-7	TGTGCCATCCCCCTCGGCTATGGGGGGGTCGTTTTCTACGAGCAGTACTTC	CAIPLGYGGVVFYEQYF
TRBV4-1	.	once	TRBJ1-3	TGCGCCAGCAGCCAAGGTGAGGGCAACACCATATATTTT	CASSQGEGNTIYF
TRBV11-2	TRBD2	.	TRBJ2-7	TGTGCCAGCAGCTTTTACGGGGGGAACTACGAGCAGTACTTC	CASSFYGGNYEQYF
TRBV5-4	.	.	TRBJ2-2	TGTGCCAGCAGCCCGCATGGCGGGGCGGGCACCGGGGAGCTGTTTTTT	CASSPHGGAGTGELFF
TRBV6-1	.	once	TRBJ1-1	TGTGCCACTAGAACGGGGGGCACTGAAGCTTTCTTT	CATRTGGTEAFF
TRBV15	TRBD2	.	TRBJ2-5	TGTGCCACCAGCAGAGATAGGACTAGCGGGGGTTGGGGTGAGACCCAGTACTTC	CATSRDRTSGGWGETQYF
TRBV6-5	TRBD2	.	TRBJ2-3	TGTGCCAGCAGCTCACTAGCGGGGAGGAAAGATACGCAGTATTTT	CASSSLAGRKDTQYF
TRBV12-3/TRBV12-4	.	.	TRBJ1-6	TGTGCCACCACATGGACAGTCAATTCACCCCTCCACTTT	CATTWTVNSPLHF
TRBV6-5	TRBD1	.	TRBJ1-5	TGTGCCACCTCAGGGGGCACGAGCAATCAGCCCCAGCATTTT	CATSGGTSNQPQHF
TRBV3-1/TRBV3-2	TRBD1	.	TRBJ1-2	TGTGCCAGCAGCCTGCCTGACAGGGGAGGTGGCTACACCTTC	CASSLPDRGGGYTF
TRBV5-4	.	.	TRBJ1-2	TGTGCCAGCAGCTTGGACCCCGGAGATGGCTACACCTTC	CASSLDPGDGYTF
TRBV12-3/TRBV12-4	.	.	TRBJ1-5	TGTGCCAGCAGTTTACGGGGGAGCCAGCCCCAGCATTTT	CASSLRGSQPQHF
TRBV7-9	TRBD1	few	TRBJ1-3	TGTGCCAGCAGCCGAGGACAGGGGTCCCTCTCTGGAAACACCATATATTTT	CASSRGQGSLSGNTIYF
TRBV24-1	TRBD1	.	TRBJ1-1	TGTGCCACCAGGGACAGGGGAGGTAGGACTGAAGCTTTCTTT	CATRDRGGRTEAFF
TRBV28	.	.	TRBJ1-3	TGTGCCAGCAGACCCTCGGACTTAAACACCATATATTTT	CASRPSDLNTIYF
TRBV2	TRBD1	.	TRBJ1-2	TGTGCCAGCAGTGATGTGGGGCAGGGGGGCTATGGCTACACCTTC	CASSDVGQGGYGYTF
TRBV12-3/TRBV12-4	.	few	TRBJ1-1	TGTGCCAGCAGCAGACAGAGGAACACTGAAGCTTTCTTT	CASSRQRNTEAFF
TRBV2	.	.	TRBJ2-5	TGTGCCAAAGCAGATTCAGGGTACGGAGAGACCCAGTACTTC	CAKADSGYGETQYF
TRBV27	TRBD1	.	TRBJ1-2	TGTGCCAGCAGTCCCCTGGACAGGATCTATGGCTACACCTTC	CASSPLDRIYGYTF
TRBV11-2	TRBD2	.	TRBJ2-3	TGTGCCAGCAGCTTTACCTCGTGGACTAGCGGTTCCGGTGCGCAGTATTTT	CASSFTSWTSGSGAQYF
TRBV7-2	TRBD1	.	TRBJ1-2	TGTGCCAGCAGCTCTACAGGGGGATATGGCTACACCTTC	CASSSTGGYGYTF
TRBV4-3	TRBD1	.	TRBJ1-2	TGCGCCAGCAGCCCCCTAGGACAGGGGGAGATTTCGGGCTACACCTTC	CASSPLGQGEISGYTF
TRBV29-1	TRBD1	.	TRBJ2-2	TGCAGCGTGTTTACAGGGGCCGGGGAGCTGTTTTTT	CSVFTGAGELFF